This T cell receptor (beta chain) came from a study of metastatic and nonmetastatic thyroid tumors (dated by TCRdb to 2018 to 2020). About the investigation overall: Repertoires were compared across peripheral blood and tumor or nodule tissue samples from malignant and benign thyroid patients.

The cysteine opens and the phenylalanine closes a CDR3 of 14 amino acids. The entry retains the CDR3 DNA only, 42 bases that are in frame from base 1. Trimming leaves V shorter by 1 base and J shorter by 7 bases, with the junction holding 2 bases beyond the gene matches. The CDR1 and CDR2 encoded by the germline V gene (reference sequence) are DFQATT and SNEGSKA. Remarks on this clone: Its antigen remains unidentified. Within one base of it there is no much larger clone, and no base qualities were kept.

Overall study results and their limits: TCR beta diversity was reported as significantly higher in malignant tumors than in benign nodules, in both blood and tumor samples.

Library preparation employed PCR. The instrument was an Illumina HiSeq 4000. High-throughput sequencing was used to profile the CDR3 region of the TCR beta-chain in every patient. As for the authors' bioinformatics: Drawing on CDR3 differences between clinicopathological groups, the researchers built a classifier meant to tell apart patients with distant-metastatic papillary thyroid cancer. Repertoire diversity was assessed with the Shannon index, and tumor-blood repertoire similarity with the Morisita-Horn index. Using fastp at Q25 and MiXCR, TCRdb reprocessed the public reads and kept productive beta chains. TCRdb's processing, not the study's, gives the V and J calls here. The sample table holds 13,000 to 15,000 clones, of which almost 30% were seen once. Roughly 3.8% of the sample goes to the ten largest clones. No treatment had been received by any patient before thyroid surgery. Using T-cell receptor beta sequencing, the researchers looked back retrospectively at clinical samples from patients, gathered between about 2011 and 2019.

This TCR was recovered from a female donor with papillary thyroid cancer or a benign thyroid nodule (not recorded which). Some clones in this sample may be carry-over from other donors' samples. The receptor chain draws on TRBV20-1 and TRBJ2-1, with 12 middle bases fitting TRBD2. Sequenced sample: blood. The bases read TGCAGTGCTAGAGTGACTAGCGGGAGAAATGAGCAGTTCTTC. Its product reads: CSARVTSGRNEQFF.